This section outlines one T cell receptor beta chain sequence together with its context. Its antigen is undetermined. This record belongs to a study of CD4 T cells in relation to SARS-CoV-2 and coronaviruses. Whole-study findings and limits: This crossreactivity analysis covered spike protein alone, no other viral proteins.

The unexposed donors gave CD4+ T cells in about 2011-2018, prior to COVID-19. Isolation of CD4+ T cells took place after nine to ten days in culture. Using immunoSEQ multiplex PCR, the repertoire was profiled, and TCRdb retains in-frame clones only, with some absent. Here the sample spans almost 30,000 clones, roughly 72% being singletons. The CDR3 covers 15 residues. V shed 0 bases and J shed 2 bases, with 10 bases lying between them. Germline V lookup: CDR1 SGHRS, CDR2 YFSETQ. The sequencing sample was made of CD4+ T cells from PBMCs, cultured in vitro. The origin of this receptor is a human donor in good health. This rearrangement joins TRBV5-1 to TRBJ2-3; D gene unclear. The CDR3 region is CASSLAGYDTDTQYF. The CDR3 nucleotides are TGCGCCAGCAGCTTGGCGGGTTACGACACAGATACGCAGTATTTT. Supplemented by reference TRBV5-1 and TRBJ2-3, the full variable domain reads KAGVTQTPRYLIKTRGQQVTLSCSPISGHRSVSWYQQTPGQGLQFLFEYFSETQRNKGNFPGRFSGRQFSNSRSEMNVSTLELGDSALYLCASSLAGYDTDTQYFGPGTRLTVL.